This is a list of T cell receptor beta chains from one sample in a study of cytomegalovirus exposure and HLA in healthy donors. TCRdb's table, derived via immunoSEQ multiplex PCR, lists solely in-frame clones and lacks some. Found here are around 99,000 clones, approximately 91% of them singletons; the top ten hold roughly 2.2%. Material for sequencing was PBMCs. The receptors shown here come from a woman aged 18 to 35 in good health and CMV-seronegative. Each CDR3 is given with its conserved first and last residue. The order of the fields is D gene, clone size, V gene, J gene, CDR3 protein. D genes are given only for firm matches. Size is stated for part of the rows, as once, few or many counts, or as a class when the clone is expanded.

>TRBD1|-|TRBV7-2|TRBJ2-3
CASSLRLRGGQGASDTQYF
>-|-|TRBV9|TRBJ1-4
CASSVGGGVATNEKLFF
>TRBD1|-|TRBV6-4|TRBJ2-1
CASSVATGAEGGHNEQFF
>TRBD1|-|TRBV5-1|TRBJ1-6
CASSNGQGSVSPLHF
>TRBD1|-|TRBV28|TRBJ1-5
CASSWDRGPNQPQHF
>TRBD2|-|TRBV9|TRBJ2-1
CASSVTSGTNNEQFF
>TRBD1|-|TRBV27|TRBJ2-2
CASSFGQAAGELFF
>TRBD2|-|TRBV5-1|TRBJ2-5
CASSGRLAGGGGTQYF
>-|-|TRBV30|TRBJ1-5
CAWSPGLHTRPQHF
>TRBD1|-|TRBV27|TRBJ1-2
CASGVWATGGSESYTF
>TRBD2|-|TRBV9|TRBJ2-7
CASSPGTSGGYEQYF
>-|-|TRBV7-9|TRBJ2-7
CASSLEGGAYEQYF
>TRBD1|-|TRBV28|TRBJ2-7
CASRPDREGYEQYF
>-|-|TRBV7-2|TRBJ1-1
CASSLNSGNTEAFF
>-|-|TRBV5-6|TRBJ2-2
CASSDGGTTATGELFF
>-|-|TRBV15|TRBJ1-2
CATSRGGAGDNYGYTF
>-|-|TRBV5-1|TRBJ2-2
CASSLQAVANTGELFF
>-|-|TRBV19|TRBJ1-5
CASSIENRHNQPQHF
>-|-|TRBV5-1|TRBJ2-3
CASSLGTFDTQYF
>-|-|TRBV9|TRBJ1-5
CASSGGGVNQPQHF
>-|-|TRBV6-6|TRBJ2-5
CASTFGVEETQYF
>-|-|TRBV5-6|TRBJ1-5
CASSLGGRGTQPQHF
>TRBD2|-|TRBV5-1|TRBJ2-7
CASSLDGSGGLYEQYF
>TRBD2|-|TRBV5-1|TRBJ2-3
CASGKAGGADTQYF
>TRBD1|-|TRBV18|TRBJ2-7
CASSPETGAGEQYF
>-|-|TRBV11-2|TRBJ2-7
CASSAGPSYEQYF
>-|-|TRBV19|TRBJ1-1
CASPGGTFF
>-|-|TRBV27|TRBJ2-5
CASASHNQETQYF
>TRBD2|-|TRBV5-4|TRBJ2-7
CASSLETREKGEQYF
>-|-|TRBV28|TRBJ1-2
CASSGGGSNYGYTF
>-|-|TRBV2|TRBJ2-5
CASSDTRGDAETQYF
>TRBD1|-|TRBV11-2|TRBJ2-1
CASSPTTGGNYEQFF
>-|-|TRBV5-4|TRBJ1-2
CASSLPSGGPDGNYGYTF
>-|once|TRBV7-6|TRBJ1-2
CASIESRYGYTF
>TRBD1|few|TRBV6-5|TRBJ1-5
CASSHGQGPMKPQHF
>-|once|TRBV9|TRBJ1-3
CASSVEDSGNTIYF
>-|-|TRBV9|TRBJ1-3
CASSSQGGRGNTIYF
>-|-|TRBV5-1|TRBJ2-7
CASSLGQGGQYF
>-|-|TRBV28|TRBJ1-2
CASSLSGGATGYTF
>TRBD2|-|TRBV7-6|TRBJ2-7
CASSSQAGGNYEQYF
>-|-|TRBV28|TRBJ1-2
CASSSNSGNYGYTF
>-|-|TRBV19|TRBJ2-1
CASLSYNEQFF
>-|-|TRBV6-6|TRBJ1-3
CASSQGSGSGNTIYF
>TRBD1|-|TRBV27|TRBJ2-3
CASPIVSTGADTQYF
>TRBD2|-|TRBV19|TRBJ2-5
CATLGTSGSLETQYF
>-|once|TRBV5-4|TRBJ2-5
CASSLDTYPQETQYF
>-|once|TRBV4-3|TRBJ2-2
CASSPTWGVDTGELFF
>-|-|TRBV27|TRBJ2-2
CASSFRGLSGELFF
>-|few|TRBV5-1|TRBJ2-7
CASSQRLGEQYF